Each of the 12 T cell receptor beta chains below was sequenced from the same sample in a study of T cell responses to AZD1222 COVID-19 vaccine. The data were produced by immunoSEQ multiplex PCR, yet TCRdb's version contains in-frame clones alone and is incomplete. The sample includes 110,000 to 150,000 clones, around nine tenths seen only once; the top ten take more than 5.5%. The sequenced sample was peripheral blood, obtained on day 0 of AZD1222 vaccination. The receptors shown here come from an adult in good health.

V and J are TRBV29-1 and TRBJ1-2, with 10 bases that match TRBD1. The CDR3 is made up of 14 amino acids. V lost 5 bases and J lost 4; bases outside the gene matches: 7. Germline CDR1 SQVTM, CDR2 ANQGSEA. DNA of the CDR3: TGCAGCGTTCTCACCCGGGACAGGGGCTATGGCTACACCTTC. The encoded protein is CSVLTRDRGYGYTF. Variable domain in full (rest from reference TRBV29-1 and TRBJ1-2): SAVISQKPSRDICQRGTSLTIQCQVDSQVTMMFWYRQQPGQSLTLIATANQGSEATYESGFVIDKFPISRPNLTFSTLTVSNMSPEDSSIYLCSVLTRDRGYGYTFGSGTRLTVV.

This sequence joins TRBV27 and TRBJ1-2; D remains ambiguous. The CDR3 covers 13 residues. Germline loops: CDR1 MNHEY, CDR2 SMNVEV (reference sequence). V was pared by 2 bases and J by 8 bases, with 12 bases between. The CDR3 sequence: CASSLQRLGGYTF. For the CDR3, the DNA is TGTGCCAGCAGTTTACAGAGGTTGGGGGGCTACACCTTC.

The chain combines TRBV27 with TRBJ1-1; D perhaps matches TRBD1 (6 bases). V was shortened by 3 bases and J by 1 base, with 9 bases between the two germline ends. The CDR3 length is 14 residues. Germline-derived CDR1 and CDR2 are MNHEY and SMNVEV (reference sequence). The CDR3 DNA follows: TGTGCCAGCAGTTTGCAGACAGGGAACACTGAAGCTTTCTTT. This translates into CASSLQTGNTEAFF.

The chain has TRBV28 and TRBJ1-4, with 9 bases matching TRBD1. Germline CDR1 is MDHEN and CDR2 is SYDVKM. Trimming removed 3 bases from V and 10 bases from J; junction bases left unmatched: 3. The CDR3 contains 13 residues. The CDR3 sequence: CASSLDRGVKLFF. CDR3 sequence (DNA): TGTGCCAGCAGTTTGGACAGGGGCGTAAAACTGTTTTTT. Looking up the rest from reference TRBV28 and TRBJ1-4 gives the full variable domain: DVKVTQSSRYLVKRTGEKVFLECVQDMDHENMFWYRQDPGLGLRLIYFSYDVKMKEKGDIPEGYSVSREKKERFSLILESASTNQTSMYLCASSLDRGVKLFFGSGTQLSVL.

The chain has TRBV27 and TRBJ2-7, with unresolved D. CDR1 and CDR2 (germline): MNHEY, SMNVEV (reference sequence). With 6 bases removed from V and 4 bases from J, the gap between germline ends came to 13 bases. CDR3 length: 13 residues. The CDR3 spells CASSPGPFYEQYF. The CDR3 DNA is TGTGCCAGCAGCCCGGGTCCGTTTTACGAGCAGTACTTC.

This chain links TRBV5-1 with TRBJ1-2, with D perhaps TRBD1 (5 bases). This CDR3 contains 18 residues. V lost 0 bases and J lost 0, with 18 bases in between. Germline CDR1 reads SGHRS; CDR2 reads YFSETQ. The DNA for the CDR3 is TGCGCCAGCAGCTTGGGGGGCAGGGAACCGACAGCTAACTATGGCTACACCTTC. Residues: CASSLGGREPTANYGYTF.

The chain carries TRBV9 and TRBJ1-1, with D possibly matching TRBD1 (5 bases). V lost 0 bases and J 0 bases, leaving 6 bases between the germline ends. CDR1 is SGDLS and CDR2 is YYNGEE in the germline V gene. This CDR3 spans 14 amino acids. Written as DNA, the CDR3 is TGTGCCAGCAGCGTAGGGGGCGTGAACACTGAAGCTTTCTTT. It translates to CASSVGGVNTEAFF.

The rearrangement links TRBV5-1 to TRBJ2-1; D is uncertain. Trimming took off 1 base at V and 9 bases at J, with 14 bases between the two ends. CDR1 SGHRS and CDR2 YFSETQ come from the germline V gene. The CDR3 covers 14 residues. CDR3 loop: CASSLSRSMGEQFF. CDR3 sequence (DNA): TGCGCCAGCAGCTTGAGCCGAAGTATGGGTGAGCAGTTCTTC.

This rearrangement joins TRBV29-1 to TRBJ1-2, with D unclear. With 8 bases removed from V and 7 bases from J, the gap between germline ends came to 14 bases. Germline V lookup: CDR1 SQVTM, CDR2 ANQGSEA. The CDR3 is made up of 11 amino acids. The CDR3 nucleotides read TGCAGCTCCACCGTCTCGGGTGGCTACACCTTC. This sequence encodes CSSTVSGGYTF.

The CDR3 reads CASSPLKAGPTYEQYF. Here the CDR3 DNA reads TGTGCCAGTAGTCCTCTAAAAGCGGGTCCTACCTACGAGCAGTACTTC. The chain couples TRBV19 to TRBJ2-7; TRBD2 might be the D (6 bases). Trimming removed 5 bases at V and 2 bases at J, with 19 bases between. The V gene's germline CDR1 is LNHDA and CDR2 SQIVND (reference sequence). The CDR3 runs to 16 residues. Looking up the rest from reference TRBV19 and TRBJ2-7 gives the full variable domain: DGGITQSPKYLFRKEGQNVTLSCEQNLNHDAMYWYRQDPGQGLRLIYYSQIVNDFQKGDIAEGYSVSREKKESFPLTVTSAQKNPTAFYLCASSPLKAGPTYEQYFGPGTRLTVT.

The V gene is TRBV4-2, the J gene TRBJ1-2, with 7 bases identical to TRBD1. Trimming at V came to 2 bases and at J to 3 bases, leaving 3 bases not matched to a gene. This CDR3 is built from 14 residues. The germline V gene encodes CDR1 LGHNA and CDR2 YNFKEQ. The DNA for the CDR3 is TGTGCCAGCAGCCAACACGGACAGGACTATGGCTACACCTTC. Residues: CASSQHGQDYGYTF.

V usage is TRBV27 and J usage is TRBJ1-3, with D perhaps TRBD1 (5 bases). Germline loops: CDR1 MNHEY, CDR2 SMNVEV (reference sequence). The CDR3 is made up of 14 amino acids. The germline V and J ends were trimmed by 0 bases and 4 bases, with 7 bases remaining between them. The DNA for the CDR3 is TGTGCCAGCAGTTTATCCGGGGCAGGAAACACCATATATTTT. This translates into CASSLSGAGNTIYF.